These 8 T cell receptor beta chains came from one sample sequenced in a study of shared T cell receptors in the human thymus listed by TCRdb under 2021. The protocol used for the library was the immunoSEQ multiplex PCR assay. This immuneACCESS table, as held by TCRdb, lists in-frame sequences with V and J called but not all clones. Of the missing ones, under half trace to an unresolved V gene in checked studies; the others have no known cause. This sample gives hundreds of thousands of clones in total; 70% to 90% of them show up just once. The ten largest clones add up to about 0.0094% of the sample. The data were also submitted as part of a second study, on human thymus T cells.

Specimen: thymocytes. The receptors shown here come from a boy under two years old with a congenital heart defect. Donor details come from another sample of the same person, matched by shared clones.

The chain employs TRBV5-3 and TRBJ2-7; D is ambiguous. TRBV5-3 is flagged as an ORF with uncertain function. The ends were cut back, 1 base at V and 0 bases at J, with 11 bases in the middle. The CDR3 is made up of 15 amino acids. CDR3 protein: CARSLCWSDSYEQYF. CDR3 DNA sequence: TGTGCCAGAAGCTTGTGTTGGTCAGACTCCTACGAGCAGTACTTC.

The rearrangement uses TRBV6-5 and TRBJ1-1, with 8 positions matching TRBD1. Germline-derived CDR1 and CDR2 are MNHEY and SVGAGI. Germline trimming cut 4 bases from V and 2 bases from J; bases unmatched to any gene: 9. The CDR3 is 16 residues long. This CDR3 reads CASSSLPGQGNTEAFF. CDR3 DNA: TGTGCCAGCAGTTCCCTCCCTGGACAGGGTAACACTGAAGCTTTCTTT.

The rearrangement uses TRBV5-1 and TRBJ2-1; D is uncertain. CDR1 is SGHRS and CDR2 is YFSETQ in the germline V gene. The CDR3 loop spans 14 amino acids. V gave up 2 bases and J gave up 3 bases, with 9 bases separating them. The CDR3 coding sequence is TGCGCCAGCAGCTTAGCCCCCCTCTACAATGAGCAGTTCTTC. The encoded protein is CASSLAPLYNEQFF.

The V gene is TRBV28, the J gene TRBJ2-3; 10 bases line up with TRBD1. This CDR3 is 14 amino acids long. Germline V gives CDR1 MDHEN, CDR2 SYDVKM. The J segment lost 4 bases and the V segment lost 7 bases, leaving 5 bases of the junction unmatched. The CDR3 region has the DNA TGTGCCAGCACCCCGGGACAGGGGTCAGATACGCAGTATTTT. This sequence encodes CASTPGQGSDTQYF.

The chain couples TRBV9 to TRBJ2-7; a possible D gene is TRBD2 (7 bases). This CDR3 has 13 residues. The ends were cut back, 10 bases at V and 6 bases at J, with 20 bases in the middle. Germline V gives CDR1 SGDLS, CDR2 YYNGEE. CDR3 amino acids: CAQEGGAESEQYF. CDR3 nucleotide sequence: TGTGCCCAGGAAGGGGGGGCCGAGTCCGAGCAGTACTTC.

The chain carries TRBV28 and TRBJ1-4; possibly TRBD1 for D (6 bases). CDR1 and CDR2 from the germline V gene are MDHEN and SYDVKM. Trimming removed 2 bases from V and 4 bases from J, with 14 bases in between. The CDR3 has 16 residues. The CDR3 loop reads CASSLLTGAFNEKLFF. CDR3 coding DNA: TGTGCCAGCAGTTTACTGACAGGCGCCTTTAATGAAAAACTGTTTTTT.

The chain joins TRBV2 to TRBJ1-3, with 7 bases matching TRBD1. Germline CDR1 SNHLY, CDR2 FYNNEI. This CDR3 comprises 15 residues. J was trimmed by 4 bases and V by 6 bases; bases with no gene match: 9. The DNA for the CDR3 is TGTGCCAGCAGGGCCCCGGAGACAGGGGGAAACACCATATATTTT. This gives the protein CASRAPETGGNTIYF.

This chain links TRBV7-9 with TRBJ2-1, with D perhaps matching TRBD1 (7 bases). The germline V gene encodes CDR1 SEHNR and CDR2 FQNEAQ (reference sequence). V was clipped by 2 bases and J by 7 bases, with 18 bases between them. The CDR3 extends over 16 amino acids. The CDR3: CASSLTAAGGGNEQFF. The CDR3 nucleotides are TGTGCCAGCAGCTTAACTGCGGCAGGGGGAGGAAATGAGCAGTTCTTC.